This passage covers 27 T cell receptor beta chains from one sample sequenced in a study of cytomegalovirus exposure and HLA in healthy donors. Assay used: immunoSEQ multiplex PCR; TCRdb lists only in-frame clones, some missing. The sample includes 200,000 to 250,000 clones, about nine tenths of them seen just once. The sample consisted of PBMCs. Receptors originate from a young woman in good health and CMV-seropositive.

The genes are TRBV19 and TRBJ1-2, with TRBD1 identical over 7 bases. CDR3 size: 13 residues. The V and J ends lost 9 bases and 6 bases, in that order; junction bases with no gene match: 10. The germline CDR1 and CDR2 sequences are LNHDA and SQIVND (reference sequence). In nucleotides, the CDR3 is TGTGCCAGCATCGACAGGGATCGGGATGGCTACACCTTC. This codes for CASIDRDRDGYTF.

The chain joins TRBV14 to TRBJ2-5; 8 positions agree with TRBD2. V trimming: 1 base; J trimming: 4 bases; junction bases outside the gene matches: 5. This CDR3 spans 15 amino acids. CDR1 and CDR2 (germline): SGHDN, FVKESK. CDR3 in amino acids: CASSQGLRGGETQYF. DNA of the CDR3: TGTGCCAGCAGCCAAGGTCTTCGGGGGGGAGAGACCCAGTACTTC.

The chain combines TRBV5-1 with TRBJ2-4; D might be TRBD2 (7 bases). The CDR3 is 17 amino acids. Germline lookup yields CDR1 SGHRS and CDR2 YFSETQ. Trimming removed 3 bases at V and 1 base at J, with 17 bases between. CDR3 residues: CASSWRGGESAKNIQYF. The CDR3 DNA reads as TGCGCCAGCAGCTGGAGGGGGGGAGAGAGTGCCAAAAACATTCAGTACTTC.

The J gene is TRBJ1-1, the V gene TRBV18, with 7 bases aligning to TRBD1. The CDR3 runs to 15 residues. Looked up from germline, CDR1 is KGHSH and CDR2 is LQKENI. V dropped 4 bases and J dropped 4; count of bases not matched to a gene: 9. CDR3 sequence: CASSQRGAGGTEAFF. CDR3 nucleotide sequence: TGTGCCAGCTCACAGAGGGGAGCAGGGGGCACTGAAGCTTTCTTT.

The chain recombines TRBV27 with TRBJ2-7; D perhaps matches TRBD2 (5 bases). Germline V gene data show CDR1 as MNHEY and CDR2 as SMNVEV (reference sequence). V was clipped by 8 bases and J by 2 bases, with 16 bases between them. The CDR3 spans 14 residues. CDR3 coding DNA: TGTGCCAGCTCTCCGAGGACGACTACCTACGAGCAGTACTTC. It translates to CASSPRTTTYEQYF.

The CDR3 protein is CASSSSPGQEQFF. DNA for the CDR3: TGTGCCAGTAGTAGTTCGCCGGGACAAGAGCAGTTCTTC. V and J are TRBV19 and TRBJ2-1, with D perhaps matching TRBD1 (6 bases). V dropped 4 bases and J dropped 10 bases, with 14 bases sitting between them. The CDR3 is made up of 13 amino acids. Germline loops: CDR1 LNHDA, CDR2 SQIVND (reference sequence).

The CDR3 sequence: CASSLGDRYNQPQHF. The CDR3 DNA is TGTGCCAGCAGCTTAGGGGACAGATACAATCAGCCCCAGCATTTT. V is TRBV7-9 and J is TRBJ1-5; 7 nucleotides align to TRBD1. The V and J ends lost 1 base and 3 bases, in that order; junction bases with no gene match: 3. CDR1 SEHNR and CDR2 FQNEAQ come from the germline V gene (reference sequence). The CDR3 consists of 15 residues.

The V call is TRBV7-3, the J call TRBJ2-1; D is possibly TRBD2 (6 bases). V lost 1 base and J 4 bases, leaving 8 bases between the germline ends. CDR3 length: 14 amino acids. CDR1 SGHTA and CDR2 FQGTGA come from the germline V gene. The CDR3 bases are TGTGCCAGCAGCTTAATTGCGGGATACAATGAGCAGTTCTTC. This codes for CASSLIAGYNEQFF. The full variable domain, in which reference TRBV7-3 and TRBJ2-1 provide the parts outside the CDR3, is GAGVSQTPSNKVTEKGKYVELRCDPISGHTALYWYRQSLGQGPEFLIYFQGTGAADDSGLPNDRFFAVRPEGSVSTLKIQRTERGDSAVYLCASSLIAGYNEQFFGPGTRLTVL.

This clone turned up a few times. The V and J genes are TRBV18 and TRBJ1-2; 12 nucleotides align to TRBD1. The junction had 10 bases not matched to a gene; V was cut back by 1 base and J by 4 bases. This CDR3 comprises 18 residues. Germline-derived CDR1 and CDR2 are KGHSH and LQKENI. CDR3 protein: CASSPLPRDRGLGYGYTF. The CDR3 coding sequence is TGTGCCAGCTCACCACTACCCCGGGACAGGGGGCTTGGCTATGGCTACACCTTC.

V gene TRBV2 combines with J gene TRBJ2-5; D gene ambiguous. The germline V gene has CDR1 SNHLY and CDR2 FYNNEI. The length of the CDR3 is 11 residues. V lost 4 bases and J 2 bases, leaving 2 bases between the germline ends. CDR3: CASSVQETQYF. CDR3 DNA: TGTGCCAGCAGTGTACAAGAGACCCAGTACTTC. Full variable domain (missing parts from reference TRBV2 and TRBJ2-5): EPEVTQTPSHQVTQMGQEVILRCVPISNHLYFYWYRQILGQKVEFLVSFYNNEISEKSEIFDDQFSVERPDGSNFTLKIRSTKLEDSAMYFCASSVQETQYFGPGTRLLVL.

The rearrangement joins TRBV28 to TRBJ1-5, with 8 bases matching TRBD1. J lost 6 bases, V lost 6 bases, and 10 bases had no gene match. The V gene's germline CDR1 is MDHEN and CDR2 SYDVKM. The CDR3 has 15 residues. The DNA of the CDR3 is TGTGCCAGCAGCCTGACAGGGGAAGGCGGTCAGCCCCAGCATTTT. It encodes CASSLTGEGGQPQHF.

J is TRBJ2-2 and V is TRBV2; 8 bases align to TRBD1. Germline CDR1 reads SNHLY; CDR2 reads FYNNEI. V shed 6 bases and J 7 bases; nucleotides not matched to a gene: 4. This CDR3 has 13 residues. The CDR3 DNA reads TGTGCCAGCAGCGCACAGGGGGACGGGGAGCTGTTTTTT. Translating it yields CASSAQGDGELFF.

This chain joins TRBV6-1 and TRBJ2-1; D call uncertain. Germline CDR1 is MNHNS and CDR2 is SASEGT. This CDR3 is 15 amino acids long. V was pared by 3 bases and J by 6 bases, with 15 bases between. This CDR3 reads CASSDRGRRGNEQFF. In nucleotides, the CDR3 is TGTGCCAGCAGTGATCGCGGTCGTAGAGGCAATGAGCAGTTCTTC.

The chain links TRBV27 to TRBJ2-2; no definite D call. The CDR3 runs to 14 residues. Germline-derived CDR1 and CDR2 are MNHEY and SMNVEV (reference sequence). With 0 bases removed from V and 3 bases from J, the gap between germline ends came to 5 bases. The CDR3 protein is CASSLSLYTGELFF. The CDR3 nucleotides read TGTGCCAGCAGTTTATCCCTATACACCGGGGAGCTGTTTTTT.

The rearrangement links TRBV5-4 to TRBJ2-5, with D unresolved. The V end was cut by 0 bases, the J end by 9 bases, with 9 bases between. This CDR3 contains 12 residues. Per the germline V gene, CDR1 is SGHNT and CDR2 is YYREEE (reference sequence). CDR3 region: CASSLDLRPQYF. The CDR3 coding sequence is TGTGCCAGCAGCTTGGACCTGAGGCCCCAGTACTTC. Based on the CDR3 plus reference TRBV5-4 and TRBJ2-5, the full variable domain is ETGVTQSPTHLIKTRGQQVTLRCSSQSGHNTVSWYQQALGQGPQFIFQYYREEENGRGNFPPRFSGLQFPNYSSELNVNALELDDSALYLCASSLDLRPQYFGPGTRLLVL.

V and J are TRBV28 and TRBJ2-7, with 8 bases that match TRBD1. In germline, CDR1 is MDHEN, CDR2 SYDVKM. This CDR3 contains 18 residues. The ends lost 6 bases at V and 5 bases at J; junction bases unmatched: 21. Written as DNA, the CDR3 is TGTGCCAGCAGCCCCTCCCCACGGACAGGGAAGGCATTGAACGAGCAGTACTTC. It encodes CASSPSPRTGKALNEQYF.

The chain uses TRBV4-1 and TRBJ1-1; the D gene is possibly TRBD1 (6 bases). The CDR3 is 14 amino acids. The germline V gene encodes CDR1 MGHRA and CDR2 YSYEKL. V was trimmed by 1 base and J by 7 bases, leaving 13 bases between them. DNA of the CDR3: TGCGCCAGCAGCCAAGCAGGGGATTACTTTGAAGCTTTCTTT. Translating gives CASSQAGDYFEAFF.

The V gene is TRBV7-3, the J gene TRBJ2-1; 10 positions match TRBD1. The junction had 10 bases not matched to a gene; V was cut back by 6 bases and J by 8 bases. This CDR3 is built from 15 residues. The germline CDR1 and CDR2 sequences are SGHTA and FQGTGA. The CDR3, as DNA: TGTGCCAGCAGTCGACCCGGGACAGGGGTTCATGAGCAGTTCTTC. It translates to CASSRPGTGVHEQFF. Full variable domain (remainder filled in from reference TRBV7-3 and TRBJ2-1): GAGVSQTPSNKVTEKGKYVELRCDPISGHTALYWYRQSLGQGPEFLIYFQGTGAADDSGLPNDRFFAVRPEGSVSTLKIQRTERGDSAVYLCASSRPGTGVHEQFFGPGTRLTVL.

The V gene is TRBV5-4, the J gene TRBJ2-7, with 9 positions matching TRBD1. Unmatched junction bases numbered 7, after V lost 2 bases and J lost 1 base. Germline V lookup: CDR1 SGHNT, CDR2 YYREEE (reference sequence). This CDR3 spans 16 amino acids. CDR3 coding DNA: TGTGCCAGCAGCTTAGGGGGACAGGGCGCTTCCTACGAGCAGTACTTC. This codes for CASSLGGQGASYEQYF.

The chain is built from TRBV10-2 and TRBJ1-5; D is possibly TRBD1 (5 bases). The V gene's germline CDR1 is WSHSY and CDR2 SAAADI. Trimming took off 2 bases at V and 4 bases at J, with 9 bases between the two ends. This CDR3 spans 14 amino acids. Here the CDR3 reads CASSERGVNQPQHF. The CDR3 coding sequence is TGCGCCAGCAGTGAGAGGGGTGTTAATCAGCCCCAGCATTTT.

The chain combines TRBV4-1 with TRBJ2-7, with TRBD2 matching over 7 bases. The CDR3 runs to 13 residues. The J segment lost 3 bases and the V segment lost 4 bases, leaving 3 bases of the junction unmatched. Germline lookup yields CDR1 MGHRA and CDR2 YSYEKL. CDR3 DNA sequence: TGCGCCAGCAGCCTACCGGGGGGCTACGAGCAGTACTTC. Its protein product is CASSLPGGYEQYF.

The V call is TRBV12-5, the J call TRBJ1-5; D remains unclear. V gave up 2 bases and J gave up 3 bases, with 14 bases separating them. Germline values: CDR1 LGHNT, CDR2 FRNRAP. The CDR3 covers 16 residues. The CDR3 reads CASGLFFGGFNQPQHF. The CDR3 DNA sequence: TGTGCTAGTGGTTTGTTCTTCGGCGGGTTCAATCAGCCCCAGCATTTT.

V and J are TRBV28 and TRBJ2-1, with 11 bases fitting TRBD2. Per the germline V gene, CDR1 is MDHEN and CDR2 is SYDVKM. This CDR3 is built from 20 residues. Germline trimming cut 4 bases from V and 5 bases from J; bases unmatched to any gene: 19. The CDR3 DNA is TGTGCCAGCAGTTCCTCATCTTACTTACGGACTAGCGGGCGTGACAATGAGCAGTTCTTC. Protein sequence: CASSSSSYLRTSGRDNEQFF.

This clone has only one observation. In nucleotides, the CDR3 is TGTGCCACCAGCAGAGATGGGACAGGGATAGATGAAAAACTGTTTTTT. It codes for CATSRDGTGIDEKLFF. V and J are TRBV15 and TRBJ1-4; TRBD1 matches 9 bases. V was pared by 0 bases and J by 6 bases, with 5 bases of the junction left unmatched. The CDR3 spans 16 residues. Germline V gives CDR1 LNHNV, CDR2 YYDKDF (reference sequence).

The chain carries TRBV5-1 and TRBJ1-1; 10 positions match TRBD1. The V gene end was trimmed by 5 bases and the J gene end by 4 bases; junction bases not matched to a gene: 11. This CDR3 is built from 16 residues. Germline V gene data show CDR1 as SGHRS and CDR2 as YFSETQ. CDR3 DNA: TGCGCCAGCAGTCACGACCGACAGGGGGCGAGCACTGAAGCTTTCTTT. This encodes CASSHDRQGASTEAFF. Together with reference TRBV5-1 and TRBJ1-1, the CDR3 gives the full variable domain: KAGVTQTPRYLIKTRGQQVTLSCSPISGHRSVSWYQQTPGQGLQFLFEYFSETQRNKGNFPGRFSGRQFSNSRSEMNVSTLELGDSALYLCASSHDRQGASTEAFFGQGTRLTVV.

V usage is TRBV29-1 and J usage is TRBJ2-7, with D perhaps TRBD1 (6 bases). V was clipped by 8 bases and J by 1 base, with 12 bases between them. The CDR3 is 12 residues long. Germline assignment: CDR1 SQVTM and CDR2 ANQGSEA. The CDR3 spells CSWAGASYEQYF. The DNA for the CDR3 is TGCAGCTGGGCAGGGGCTTCCTACGAGCAGTACTTC.

The chain carries TRBV6-1 and TRBJ2-1; 7 bases align to TRBD2. From germline, CDR1 is MNHNS and CDR2 SASEGT. The junction had 12 bases not matched to a gene; V was cut back by 1 base and J by 0 bases. The CDR3 runs to 19 residues. For the CDR3, the DNA is TGTGCCAGCAGTGAAGTGGTTAGTATCGGCGGGAGCTCCTACAATGAGCAGTTCTTC. The encoded protein is CASSEVVSIGGSSYNEQFF.